This T cell receptor (beta chain) was captured in a study of CD8 T cells in Susac syndrome. Random hexamers served to reverse transcribe about 0.45 to 1 ug RNA. The immunoSEQ assay covered 54 Vbeta and 13 Jbeta segments for CDR3. Each CDR3 protein gets one entry after TCRdb re-called the immunoSEQ multiplex PCR reads with MiXCR. The table lists over 100,000 distinct CDR3 sequences, roughly 95% of them singletons. TCR beta from blood CD8+ and CD4+ T cells was sequenced. CDR3 length equals 15 residues. Trimming took 0 bases from V and 2 from J; bases not matched to a gene: 2. The germline gives CDR1 SGHRS, CDR2 YFSETQ.

The sequencing input was CD4+ T cells from PBMCs. The origin of this receptor is a human donor with Susac syndrome. The chain couples TRBV5-1 to TRBJ2-7, with 10 bases lining up with TRBD2. The DNA for the CDR3 is TGCGCCAGCAGCTTGGAGGGGACTAGCGCCTACGAGCAGTACTTC. This codes for CASSLEGTSAYEQYF.